This T cell receptor beta chain was identified in a study of tumor-infiltrating lymphocytes in primary liver carcinoma (dated by TCRdb to about 2017). Regarding the complete study: Between November 2015 and 2016, roughly five patients in China with histopathologically diagnosed primary liver carcinoma had surgical resection. The five patients, three men and two women aged 30 to 69 years, had hepatocellular carcinoma (four) or combined HCC and intrahepatic cholangiocarcinoma (one). The tumors of the five patients were staged as T1-T3 N0M0, with maximum diameters ranging from roughly 4.2 to 10 cm. Samples yielded roughly 3.65 to 7.5 million productive TCRbeta reads; read depth did not differ significantly between tissue types. The study combined TCRbeta repertoire sequencing, expression microarrays and whole-exome sequencing across five regions of each liver tumor, with adjacent normal tissue and blood. A total of 35 specimens from 5 patients went through TCRbeta repertoire sequencing, namely 25 tumor regions, 5 adjacent noncancerous liver tissues and 5 peripheral blood samples. Reproducibility between technical replicate repertoires was high, with correlation coefficients above 0.95 and mean shared-clone rates roughly 0.87.

Findings and caveats that apply to the study as a whole: Because the samples were bulk and unsorted, CD4+ and CD8+ T cell repertoires could not be compared. With just a few patients in the study, the authors point out that the findings should be validated in a larger study. Because only the TCR beta chain was sequenced and unpaired alpha chains were not captured, true repertoire diversity is likely underestimated. A significantly larger repertoire fraction was made up by the top 250 clones in tumors than in blood (p = 0.039). Repertoire overlap was higher between tumor regions (mean approximately 36%) than tumor-adjacent (around 17%) or tumor-blood (14%) pairs, consistent with antigen-driven expansion.

Blood RNA was extracted from unsorted whole blood using TRIzol reagent, and germline DNA was obtained with the DNeasy Blood & Tissue kit. Patients had chronic HBV infection and were treatment-naive at sampling. Before surgery, four milliliters of peripheral blood were collected into K2EDTA tubes. Of note for this clonotype: Its target antigen remains unknown. Its ends do not fully match the called genes, so a read error is possible.

Using a constant-region primer and ProtoScript II reverse transcriptase, TCRbeta-specific cDNA was reverse-transcribed from roughly 460 ng total RNA. The TCRbeta libraries were prepared through three rounds of nested multiplex PCR following a slightly modified ARM-PCR procedure. Each of the first two PCR rounds ran for 10 cycles and used multiplex TRBV1-TRBV30 forward primers together with a Cbeta reverse primer. Sample barcodes and Illumina adapters were added in a final 25-cycle PCR using Deep VentR polymerase. Before sequencing, amplicons of 200-500 bp were gel-purified using a QIAquick gel extraction kit. The TCRbeta amplicons were sequenced with 250-bp paired-end reads on an Illumina HiSeq 2500. The authors' pipeline ran thus. Quality trimming of reads was performed with Trimmomatic v0.33, and paired reads were merged with FLASH v1.2.11 so that full CDR3 sequences could be recovered. V, D and J germline segments were assigned to the rearranged TCRbeta sequences using MiGEC v1.2.1b. VDJtools v1.0.0 computed clonotype statistics and Shannon-Wiener diversity indices. To cut down on sampling bias, every analysis after diversity analysis relied on just the 250 most abundant clonotypes from each sample. TCRdb reworked the public reads: Q25 trimming with fastp, MiXCR clone assembly, productive beta chains retained. Identical CDR3 proteins give one entry, which carries the most common genes and DNA. These V and J calls are TCRdb output, not the study's own analysis. The sample contains about 350,000 distinct CDR3 sequences, less than 65% of them found a single time. The ten largest clones take up about 6.3% of the sample.

Spanning cysteine to phenylalanine, the CDR3 consists of 14 amino acids. The read is trimmed to its CDR3 DNA, 42 bases read in frame from base 1. Taken from the germline V gene, the CDR1 and CDR2 loops are SGHAT and FQNNGV. The chain is made from TRBV11-2 and TRBJ2-3; too little of a D gene remains to name it. Sequencing was carried out using peripheral blood. This clonotype was obtained from a man between 40 and 49 years old with primary liver carcinoma and hepatitis B virus infection. The CDR3 protein is CASSLSSGTDTRYF. The sequence in DNA is TGTGCCAGCAGCTTATCCAGTGGCACAGATACGCGGTATTTT.